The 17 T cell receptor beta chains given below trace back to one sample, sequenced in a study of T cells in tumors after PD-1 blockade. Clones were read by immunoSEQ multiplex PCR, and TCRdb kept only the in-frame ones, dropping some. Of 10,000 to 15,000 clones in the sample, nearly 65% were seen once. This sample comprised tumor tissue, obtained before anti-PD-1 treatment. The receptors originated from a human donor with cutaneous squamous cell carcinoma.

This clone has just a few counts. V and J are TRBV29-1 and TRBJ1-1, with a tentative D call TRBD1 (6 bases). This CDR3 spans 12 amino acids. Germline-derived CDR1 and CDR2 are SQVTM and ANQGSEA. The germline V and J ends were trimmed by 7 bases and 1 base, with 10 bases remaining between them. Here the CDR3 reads CSARDTNTEAFF. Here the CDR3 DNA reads TGCAGCGCCCGGGACACGAACACTGAAGCTTTCTTT.

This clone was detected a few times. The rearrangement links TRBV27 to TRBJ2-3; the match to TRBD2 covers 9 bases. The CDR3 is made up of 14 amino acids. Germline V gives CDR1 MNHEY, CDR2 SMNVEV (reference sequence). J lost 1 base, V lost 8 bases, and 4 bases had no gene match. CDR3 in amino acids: CASRRTSGTDTQYF. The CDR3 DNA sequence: TGTGCCAGCCGTCGGACTAGCGGCACAGATACGCAGTATTTT.

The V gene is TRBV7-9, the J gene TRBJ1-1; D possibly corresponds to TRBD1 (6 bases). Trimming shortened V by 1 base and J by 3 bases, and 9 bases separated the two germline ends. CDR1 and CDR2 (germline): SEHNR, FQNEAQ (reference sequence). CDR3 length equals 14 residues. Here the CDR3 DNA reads TGTGCCAGCAGCTTAGAGTGGGGGCACACTGAAGCTTTCTTT. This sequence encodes CASSLEWGHTEAFF. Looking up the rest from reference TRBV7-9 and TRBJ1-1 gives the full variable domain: DTGVSQNPRHKITKRGQNVTFRCDPISEHNRLYWYRQTLGQGPEFLTYFQNEAQLEKSRLLSDRFSAERPKGSFSTLEIQRTEQGDSAMYLCASSLEWGHTEAFFGQGTRLTVV.

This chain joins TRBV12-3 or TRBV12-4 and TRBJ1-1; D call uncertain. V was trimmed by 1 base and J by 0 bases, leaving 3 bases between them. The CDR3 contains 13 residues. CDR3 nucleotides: TGTGCCAGCAGTTTAGGGCTGAACACTGAAGCTTTCTTT. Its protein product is CASSLGLNTEAFF.

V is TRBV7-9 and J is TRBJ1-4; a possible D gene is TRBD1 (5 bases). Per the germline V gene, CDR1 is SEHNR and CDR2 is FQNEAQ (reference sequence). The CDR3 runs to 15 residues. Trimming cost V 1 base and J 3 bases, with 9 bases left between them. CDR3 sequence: CASSLVSTANEKLFF. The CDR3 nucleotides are TGTGCCAGCAGCTTAGTGTCGACAGCTAATGAAAAACTGTTTTTT.

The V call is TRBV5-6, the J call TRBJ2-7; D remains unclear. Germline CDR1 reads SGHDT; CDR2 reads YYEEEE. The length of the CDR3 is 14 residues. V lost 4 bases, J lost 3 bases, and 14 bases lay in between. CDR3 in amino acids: CASSLELQNYEQYF. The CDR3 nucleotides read TGTGCCAGCAGCCTCGAACTTCAGAACTACGAGCAGTACTTC.

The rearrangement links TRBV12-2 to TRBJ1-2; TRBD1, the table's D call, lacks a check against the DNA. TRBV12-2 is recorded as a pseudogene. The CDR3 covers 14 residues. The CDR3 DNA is TGTGCAAGTCGCTCTAACGCAGGGGGATGGGGCTACACCTTC. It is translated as CASRSNAGGWGYTF.

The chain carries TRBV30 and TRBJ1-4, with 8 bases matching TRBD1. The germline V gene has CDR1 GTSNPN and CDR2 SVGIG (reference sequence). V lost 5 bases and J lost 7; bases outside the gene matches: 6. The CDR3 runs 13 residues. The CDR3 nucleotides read TGTGCCTGGGGGACAGGCGCCAGTGAAAAACTGTTTTTT. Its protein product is CAWGTGASEKLFF.

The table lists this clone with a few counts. CDR3 region: CASRPTGSSGNTIYF. CDR3 coding DNA: TGTGCCAGCAGACCTACAGGGTCTTCTGGAAACACCATATATTTT. This sequence joins TRBV7-2 and TRBJ1-3; TRBD1 is a possible D gene (6 bases). V was shortened by 6 bases and J by 1 base, with 13 bases between the two germline ends. The CDR3 is 15 residues long. CDR1 is SGHTA and CDR2 is FQGNSA in the germline V gene.

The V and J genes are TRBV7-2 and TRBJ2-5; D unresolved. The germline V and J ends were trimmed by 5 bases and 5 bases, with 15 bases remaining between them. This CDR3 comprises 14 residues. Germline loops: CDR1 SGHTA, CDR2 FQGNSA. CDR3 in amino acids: CASSVGRFGETQYF. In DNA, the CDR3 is TGTGCCAGCAGCGTTGGACGGTTTGGGGAGACCCAGTACTTC.

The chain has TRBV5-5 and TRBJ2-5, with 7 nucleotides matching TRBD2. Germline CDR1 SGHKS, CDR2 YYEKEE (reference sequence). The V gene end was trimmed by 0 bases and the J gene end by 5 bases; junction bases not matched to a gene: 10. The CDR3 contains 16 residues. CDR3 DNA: TGTGCCAGCAGCTTGGCGATGCTCGGGGGGTTGGAGACCCAGTACTTC. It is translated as CASSLAMLGGLETQYF.

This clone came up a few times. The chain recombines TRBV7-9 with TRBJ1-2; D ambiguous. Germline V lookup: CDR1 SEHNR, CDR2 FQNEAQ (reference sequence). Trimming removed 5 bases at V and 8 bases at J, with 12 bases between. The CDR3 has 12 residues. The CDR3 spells CASSGPKGGYTF. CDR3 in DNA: TGTGCCAGCAGCGGCCCCAAAGGAGGCTACACCTTC.

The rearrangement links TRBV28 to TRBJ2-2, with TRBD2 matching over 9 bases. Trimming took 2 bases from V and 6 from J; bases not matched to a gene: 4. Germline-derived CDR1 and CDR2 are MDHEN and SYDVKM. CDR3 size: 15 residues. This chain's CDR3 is CASSLVAGVSGELFF. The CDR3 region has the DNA TGTGCCAGCAGTTTAGTAGCGGGAGTTTCCGGGGAGCTGTTTTTT.

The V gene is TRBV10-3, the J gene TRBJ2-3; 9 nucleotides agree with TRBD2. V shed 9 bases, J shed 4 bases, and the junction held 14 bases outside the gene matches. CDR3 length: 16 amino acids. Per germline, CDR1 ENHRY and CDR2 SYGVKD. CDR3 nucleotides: TGTGCCATAGCCAAGCAGGCTAGCGGGAACCCAGATACGCAGTATTTT. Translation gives CAIAKQASGNPDTQYF.

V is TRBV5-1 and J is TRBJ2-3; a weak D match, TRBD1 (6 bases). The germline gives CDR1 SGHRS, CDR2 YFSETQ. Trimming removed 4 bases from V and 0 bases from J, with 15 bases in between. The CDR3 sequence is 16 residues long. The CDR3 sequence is CASSLRVGTSTDTQYF. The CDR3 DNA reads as TGCGCCAGCAGCCTACGGGTCGGGACAAGCACAGATACGCAGTATTTT.

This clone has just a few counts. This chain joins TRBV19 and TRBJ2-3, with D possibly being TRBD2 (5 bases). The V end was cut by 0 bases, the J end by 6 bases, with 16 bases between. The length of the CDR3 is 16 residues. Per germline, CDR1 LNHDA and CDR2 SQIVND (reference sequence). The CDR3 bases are TGTGCCAGTAGTATAGATTGGACTGGATATTTGGATACGCAGTATTTT. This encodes CASSIDWTGYLDTQYF.

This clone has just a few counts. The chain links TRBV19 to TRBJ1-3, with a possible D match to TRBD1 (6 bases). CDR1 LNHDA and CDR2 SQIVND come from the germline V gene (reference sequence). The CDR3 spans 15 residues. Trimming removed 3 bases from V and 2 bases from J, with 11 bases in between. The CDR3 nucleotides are TGTGCCAGTAGTATTCTGGGGGCGACTGGAAACACCATATATTTT. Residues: CASSILGATGNTIYF.